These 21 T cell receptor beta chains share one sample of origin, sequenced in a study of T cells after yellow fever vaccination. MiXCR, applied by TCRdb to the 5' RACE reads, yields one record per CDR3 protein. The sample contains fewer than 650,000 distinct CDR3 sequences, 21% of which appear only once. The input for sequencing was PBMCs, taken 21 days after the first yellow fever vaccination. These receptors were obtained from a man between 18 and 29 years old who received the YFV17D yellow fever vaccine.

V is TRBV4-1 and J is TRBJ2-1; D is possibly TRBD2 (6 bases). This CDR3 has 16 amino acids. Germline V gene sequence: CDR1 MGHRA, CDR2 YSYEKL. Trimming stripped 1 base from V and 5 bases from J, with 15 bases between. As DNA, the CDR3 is TGCGCCAGCAGCCAAGTTAATGGGGGGTTGGACAATGAGCAGTTCTTC. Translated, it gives CASSQVNGGLDNEQFF.

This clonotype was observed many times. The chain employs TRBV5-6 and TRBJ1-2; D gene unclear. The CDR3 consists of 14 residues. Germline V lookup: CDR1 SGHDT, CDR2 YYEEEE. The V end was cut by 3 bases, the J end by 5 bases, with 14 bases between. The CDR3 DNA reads TGTGCCAGCAGCTCAACTACTCCGGGGTATGGCTACACCTTC. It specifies CASSSTTPGYGYTF.

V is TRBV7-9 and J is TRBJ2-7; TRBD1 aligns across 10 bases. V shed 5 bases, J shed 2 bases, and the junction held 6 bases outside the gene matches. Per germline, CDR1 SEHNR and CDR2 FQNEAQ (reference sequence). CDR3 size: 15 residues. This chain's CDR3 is CASSADRGRPYEQYF. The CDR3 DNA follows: TGTGCCAGCAGCGCAGACAGGGGGCGACCCTACGAGCAGTACTTC. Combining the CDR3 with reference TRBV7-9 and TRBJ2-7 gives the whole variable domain DTGVSQNPRHKITKRGQNVTFRCDPISEHNRLYWYRQTLGQGPEFLTYFQNEAQLEKSRLLSDRFSAERPKGSFSTLEIQRTEQGDSAMYLCASSADRGRPYEQYFGPGTRLTVT.

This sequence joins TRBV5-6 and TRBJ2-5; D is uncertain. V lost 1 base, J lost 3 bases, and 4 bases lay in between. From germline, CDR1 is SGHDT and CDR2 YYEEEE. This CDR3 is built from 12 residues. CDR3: CASSLLEETQYF. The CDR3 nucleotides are TGTGCCAGCAGCTTGCTAGAAGAGACCCAGTACTTC.

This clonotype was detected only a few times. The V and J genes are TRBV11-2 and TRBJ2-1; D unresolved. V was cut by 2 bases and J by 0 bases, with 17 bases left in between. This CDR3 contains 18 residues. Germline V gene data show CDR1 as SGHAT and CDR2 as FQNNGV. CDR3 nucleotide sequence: TGTGCCAGCAGCTTAATAGGTTTGGGCACGAGCTCCTACAATGAGCAGTTCTTC. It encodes CASSLIGLGTSSYNEQFF. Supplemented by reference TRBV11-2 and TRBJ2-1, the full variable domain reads EAGVAQSPRYKIIEKRQSVAFWCNPISGHATLYWYQQILGQGPKLLIQFQNNGVVDDSQLPKDRFSAERLKGVDSTLKIQPAKLEDSAVYLCASSLIGLGTSSYNEQFFGPGTRLTVL.

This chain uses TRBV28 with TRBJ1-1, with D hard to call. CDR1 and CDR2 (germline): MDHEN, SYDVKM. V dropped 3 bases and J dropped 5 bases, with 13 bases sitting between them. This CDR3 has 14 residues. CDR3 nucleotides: TGTGCCAGCAGTTTCGTCCACCCGGGGACTGAAGCTTTCTTT. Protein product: CASSFVHPGTEAFF.

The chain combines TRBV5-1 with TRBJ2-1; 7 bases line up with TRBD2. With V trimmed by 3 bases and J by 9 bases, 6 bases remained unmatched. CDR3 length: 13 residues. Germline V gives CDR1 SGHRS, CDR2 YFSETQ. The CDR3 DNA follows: TGCGCCAGCAGCTCACCGGGACTAATTGAGCAGTTCTTC. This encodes CASSSPGLIEQFF.

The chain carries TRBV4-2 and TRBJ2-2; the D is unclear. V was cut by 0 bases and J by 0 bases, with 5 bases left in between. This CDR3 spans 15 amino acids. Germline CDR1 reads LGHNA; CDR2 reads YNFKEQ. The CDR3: CASSQEHTNTGELFF. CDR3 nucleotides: TGTGCCAGCAGCCAAGAGCACACGAACACCGGGGAGCTGTTTTTT.

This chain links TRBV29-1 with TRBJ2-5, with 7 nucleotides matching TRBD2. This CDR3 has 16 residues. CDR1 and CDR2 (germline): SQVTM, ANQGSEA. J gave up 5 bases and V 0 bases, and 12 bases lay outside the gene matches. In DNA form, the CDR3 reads TGCAGCGTTGAAGATTTTTCCAGGGTCGGGGGGGAGACCCAGTACTTC. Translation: CSVEDFSRVGGETQYF.

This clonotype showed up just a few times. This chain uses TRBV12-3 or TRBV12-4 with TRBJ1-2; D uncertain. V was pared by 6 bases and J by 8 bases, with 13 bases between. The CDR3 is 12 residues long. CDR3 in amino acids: CASSSGTLGYTF. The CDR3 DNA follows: TGTGCCAGCAGCTCGGGAACCTTAGGCTACACCTTC.

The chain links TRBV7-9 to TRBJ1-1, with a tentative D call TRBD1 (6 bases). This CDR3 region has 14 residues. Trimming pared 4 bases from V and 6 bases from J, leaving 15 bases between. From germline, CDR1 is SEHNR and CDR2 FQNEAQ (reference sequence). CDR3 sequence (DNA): TGTGCCAGCAGCTCGACAGGTTGGGACGCTGAAGCTTTCTTT. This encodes CASSSTGWDAEAFF.

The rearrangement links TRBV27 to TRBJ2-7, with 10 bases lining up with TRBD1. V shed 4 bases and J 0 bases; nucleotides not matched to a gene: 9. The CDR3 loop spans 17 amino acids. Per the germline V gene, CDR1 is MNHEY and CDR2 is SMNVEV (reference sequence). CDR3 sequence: CASSSIVRTGGSYEQYF. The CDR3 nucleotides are TGTGCCAGCAGTTCCATCGTTCGGACAGGGGGCTCCTACGAGCAGTACTTC.

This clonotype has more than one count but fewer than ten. The CDR3 nucleotides read TGTGCCACCGGGACGAACACCGGGGAGCTGTTTTTT. Translation: CATGTNTGELFF. V gene TRBV24-1 combines with J gene TRBJ2-2; D remains ambiguous. This CDR3 contains 12 residues. V lost 9 bases and J lost 0, with 4 bases in between. In germline, CDR1 is KGHDR, CDR2 SFDVKD.

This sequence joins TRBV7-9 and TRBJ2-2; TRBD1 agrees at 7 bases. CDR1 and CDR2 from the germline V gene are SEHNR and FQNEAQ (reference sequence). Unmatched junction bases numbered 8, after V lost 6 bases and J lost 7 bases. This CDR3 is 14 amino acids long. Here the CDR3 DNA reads TGTGCCAGCAGTGCGACAGGGACCGTCGGGGAGCTGTTTTTT. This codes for CASSATGTVGELFF.

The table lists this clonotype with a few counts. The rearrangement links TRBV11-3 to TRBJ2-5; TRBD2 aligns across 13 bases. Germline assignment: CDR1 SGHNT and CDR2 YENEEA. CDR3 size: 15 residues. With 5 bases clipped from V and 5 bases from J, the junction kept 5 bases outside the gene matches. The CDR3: CASSHTSGGAETQYF. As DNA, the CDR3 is TGTGCCAGCAGCCACACTAGCGGGGGGGCTGAGACCCAGTACTTC. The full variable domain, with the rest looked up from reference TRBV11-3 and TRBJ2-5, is EAGVVQSPRYKIIEKKQPVAFWCNPISGHNTLYWYLQNLGQGPELLIRYENEEAVDDSQLPKDRFSAERLKGVDSTLKIQPAELGDSAVYLCASSHTSGGAETQYFGPGTRLLVL.

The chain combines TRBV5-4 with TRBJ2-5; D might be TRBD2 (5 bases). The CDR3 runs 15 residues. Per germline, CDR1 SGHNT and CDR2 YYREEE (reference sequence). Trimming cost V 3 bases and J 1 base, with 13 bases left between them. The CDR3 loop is CASSSSQDFQETQYF. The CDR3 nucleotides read TGTGCCAGCAGCTCTTCTCAGGACTTCCAAGAGACCCAGTACTTC.

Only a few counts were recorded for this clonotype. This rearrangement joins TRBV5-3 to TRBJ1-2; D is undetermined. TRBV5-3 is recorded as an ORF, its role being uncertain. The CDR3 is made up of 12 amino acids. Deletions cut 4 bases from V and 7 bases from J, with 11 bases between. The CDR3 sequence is CARSTDTLGYTF. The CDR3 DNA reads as TGTGCCAGAAGCACAGACACCCTTGGCTACACCTTC.

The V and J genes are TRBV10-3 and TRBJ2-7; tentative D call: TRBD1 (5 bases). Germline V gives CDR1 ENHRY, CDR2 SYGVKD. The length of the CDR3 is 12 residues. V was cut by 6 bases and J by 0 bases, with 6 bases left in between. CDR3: CAIRGDSYEQYF. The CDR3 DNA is TGTGCCATCAGAGGGGACTCCTACGAGCAGTACTTC.

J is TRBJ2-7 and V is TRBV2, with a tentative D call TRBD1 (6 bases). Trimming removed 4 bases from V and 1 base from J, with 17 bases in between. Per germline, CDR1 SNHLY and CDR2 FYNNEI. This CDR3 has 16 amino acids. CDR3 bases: TGTGCCAGCAGTGCACAGAGGGACACGAGTTCCTACGAGCAGTACTTC. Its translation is CASSAQRDTSSYEQYF. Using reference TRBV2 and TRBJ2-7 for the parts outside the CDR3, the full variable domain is EPEVTQTPSHQVTQMGQEVILRCVPISNHLYFYWYRQILGQKVEFLVSFYNNEISEKSEIFDDQFSVERPDGSNFTLKIRSTKLEDSAMYFCASSAQRDTSSYEQYFGPGTRLTVT.

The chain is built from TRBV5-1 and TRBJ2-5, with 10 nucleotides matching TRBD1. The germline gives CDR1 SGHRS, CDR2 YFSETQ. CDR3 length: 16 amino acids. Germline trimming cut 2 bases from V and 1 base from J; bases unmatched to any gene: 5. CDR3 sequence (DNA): TGCGCCAGCAGCTTTGGGACAGGGGCCGTCCAAGAGACCCAGTACTTC. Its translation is CASSFGTGAVQETQYF.

CDR3 region: CASSSRPGQGFNYGYTF. The CDR3 coding sequence is TGTGCCAGCAGCTCGCGACCAGGACAGGGGTTCAACTATGGCTACACCTTC. This rearrangement joins TRBV7-9 to TRBJ1-2; TRBD1 matches 9 bases. Germline CDR1 is SEHNR and CDR2 is FQNEAQ (reference sequence). The CDR3 covers 17 residues. V dropped 4 bases and J dropped 2; count of bases not matched to a gene: 11.